A selection of T cell receptor beta chains follows, all from one sample in a study of OX40 agonist ivuxolimab in advanced cancers. Sequenced by immunoSEQ multiplex PCR; TCRdb stores in-frame clones only, minus some. Of 73,000 or so clones listed, 92% are singletons. The sequenced sample was CD4+ or CD8+ T cells sorted from blood, obtained in a trial of the OX40 agonist ivuxolimab. These TCRs come from an adult with an advanced solid tumor such as melanoma, head and neck, liver or kidney cancer. Each CDR3 is given with its conserved first and last residue. D genes are given only for firm matches. Not all rows give a size; the values are once, few, many and, for expanded clones, a class.

clone size	D gene	V gene	J gene	CDR3 DNA	CDR3 protein
few	TRBD1	TRBV7-3	TRBJ1-1	TGTGCCAGCAGCTCGGGACAGGGGGGAGACTTGAACACTGAAGCTTTCTTT	CASSSGQGGDLNTEAFF
.	.	TRBV5-6	TRBJ2-7	TGTGCCAGCAGCAACCCGAAGGGGATGATACACTACGAGCAGTACTTC	CASSNPKGMIHYEQYF
.	TRBD1	TRBV7-3	TRBJ1-1	TGTGCCAGCAGCCCAGGGGGCCTGGGGAACACTGAAGCTTTCTTT	CASSPGGLGNTEAFF
.	TRBD1	TRBV9	TRBJ2-7	TGTGCCAGCAGCGTAGATGAGGGGGCCCACTACGAGCAGTACTTC	CASSVDEGAHYEQYF
.	.	TRBV27	TRBJ2-1	TGTGCCAGCAGTTTATATGGCGGTGAGCAGTTCTTC	CASSLYGGEQFF
.	.	TRBV4-1	TRBJ2-1	TGCGCCAGCAGCCAAGGGATGCGGGAGCAGTTCTTC	CASSQGMREQFF
once	TRBD1	TRBV13	TRBJ2-7	TGTGCCAGCTACTCCAGGGGGTTGAGCTCCTACGAGCAGTACTTC	CASYSRGLSSYEQYF
.	.	TRBV7-6	TRBJ2-5	TGTGCCAGCAGCTTAGTGGAAGAAGTTAAAGAGACCCAGTACTTC	CASSLVEEVKETQYF
.	.	TRBV29-1	TRBJ1-2	TGCAGCGTCTACAGCCTCCCTAACTATGGCTACACCTTC	CSVYSLPNYGYTF
.	.	TRBV6-5	TRBJ1-2	TGTGCCAGCAGCCAACGTCGGACGTCCAACTATGGCTACACCTTC	CASSQRRTSNYGYTF
.	TRBD1	TRBV6-1	TRBJ1-1	TGTGCCAGCAGTGAAGATGGGACAGGGGGCACTGAAGCTTTCTTT	CASSEDGTGGTEAFF
.	.	TRBV12-5	TRBJ2-4	TGTGCTAGTGCTTCCCCTGGTGACTGGGAAGCCAAAAACATTCAGTACTTC	CASASPGDWEAKNIQYF
.	.	TRBV29-1	TRBJ2-1	TGCAGCGCAAAAGGGGGGAGCTACAATGAGCAGTTCTTC	CSAKGGSYNEQFF
.	TRBD2	TRBV7-9	TRBJ2-1	TGTGCCAGCAGCTCCGGGACTAGCGGGGGGGTCGCCTACAATGAGCAGTTCTTC	CASSSGTSGGVAYNEQFF
.	.	TRBV9	TRBJ1-2	TGTGCCAGCAGCGGCGGGGGCGCCGATAACTATGGCTACACCTTC	CASSGGGADNYGYTF
.	.	TRBV5-1	TRBJ2-7	TGCGCCAGCATGCCTGATGCCTCCTACGAGCAGTACTTC	CASMPDASYEQYF
.	TRBD1	TRBV27	TRBJ1-2	TGTGCCAGCAGTTCAGGGGGTGATGGCTACACCTTC	CASSSGGDGYTF
.	.	TRBV5-1	TRBJ1-5	TGCGCCAGCTCGGAGGGGGTCGGCAATCAGCCCCAGCATTTT	CASSEGVGNQPQHF
.	.	TRBV13	TRBJ1-5	TGTGCCAGCAGCTTAGGTGGGCAGCCCCAGCATTTT	CASSLGGQPQHF
.	.	TRBV27	TRBJ1-5	TGTGCCAGCAGTCCGAGCGCGGGAGGAAGCAATCAGCCCCAGCATTTT	CASSPSAGGSNQPQHF
.	.	TRBV15	TRBJ1-6	TGTGCCACCGGGTCACCCCTCCACTTT	CATGSPLHF
.	TRBD1	TRBV4-1	TRBJ1-1	TGCGCCAGCAGCCAACCTTTACAGGGGGACACTGAAGCTTTCTTT	CASSQPLQGDTEAFF
.	.	TRBV9	TRBJ2-1	TGTGCCAGCAGCGTGGGCAGGGGCAATGAGCAGTTCTTC	CASSVGRGNEQFF
.	.	TRBV7-9	TRBJ1-1	TGTGCCAGCAGCTTGGCTGCGTTCTGGCAGGGGAGTTCCACTGAAGCTTTCTTT	CASSLAAFWQGSSTEAFF
.	.	TRBV11-2	TRBJ2-7	TGTGCCAGCAGCCAAGGACTGGGAGGGTACTTC	CASSQGLGGYF
.	.	TRBV6-5	TRBJ1-6	TGTGCCAGCAGTTACGGGCTGCGGGCCGGTAATTCACCCCTCCACTTT	CASSYGLRAGNSPLHF
.	.	TRBV6-5	TRBJ1-4	TGTGCCAGCAGTTACATGAGGACTAATGAAAAACTGTTTTTT	CASSYMRTNEKLFF
once	TRBD2	TRBV5-4	TRBJ2-1	TGTGCCAGCAGCCTAGCGGGGGGGCTTGAGCAGTTCTTC	CASSLAGGLEQFF
.	TRBD1	TRBV19	TRBJ1-1	TGTGCCAGTAGTCGCGGACAGGGGATCACTGAAGCTTTCTTT	CASSRGQGITEAFF
.	TRBD1	TRBV27	TRBJ2-1	TGTGCCAGCAGTTCTCCGGGACAGGGCAATGAGCAGTTCTTC	CASSSPGQGNEQFF
.	.	TRBV11-2	TRBJ1-5	TGTGCCAGCAGCTTACCTAGGGCAGGCTCTAGCAATCAGCCCCAGCATTTT	CASSLPRAGSSNQPQHF